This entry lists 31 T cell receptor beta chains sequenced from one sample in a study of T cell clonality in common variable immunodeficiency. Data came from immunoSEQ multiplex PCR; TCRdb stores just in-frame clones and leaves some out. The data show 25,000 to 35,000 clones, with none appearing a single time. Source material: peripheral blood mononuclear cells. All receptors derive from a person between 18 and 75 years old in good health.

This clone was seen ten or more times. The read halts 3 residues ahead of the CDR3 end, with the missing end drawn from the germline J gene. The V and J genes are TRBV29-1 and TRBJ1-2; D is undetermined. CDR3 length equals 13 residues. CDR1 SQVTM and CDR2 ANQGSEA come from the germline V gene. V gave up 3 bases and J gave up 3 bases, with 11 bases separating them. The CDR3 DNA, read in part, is TGCAGCGTTGATCAGGCGGGTGACTATGGC. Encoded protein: CSVDQAGDYG. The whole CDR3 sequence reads CSVDQAGDYGYTF.

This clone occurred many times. The chain's CDR3 is CASRGSGSSYNEQFF. The part of the CDR3 DNA that was read is TGTGCCAGCAGGGGAAGCGGGAGCTCCTACAATGAG. This chain joins TRBV6-2 or TRBV6-3 and TRBJ2-1; 8 positions match TRBD2. The read ends 3 residues shy of where the CDR3 ends; the end is completed using the germline J gene. CDR3 size: 15 residues. CDR1 is MNHEY, CDR2 SVGEGT, per germline. With 6 bases clipped from V and 0 bases from J, the junction kept 4 bases outside the gene matches.

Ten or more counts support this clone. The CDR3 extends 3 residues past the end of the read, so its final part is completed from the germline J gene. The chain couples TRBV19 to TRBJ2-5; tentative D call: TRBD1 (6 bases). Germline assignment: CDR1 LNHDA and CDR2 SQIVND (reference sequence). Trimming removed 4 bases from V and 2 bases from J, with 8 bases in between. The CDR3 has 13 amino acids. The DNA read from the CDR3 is TGTGCCAGTAGTAGGACAGAGCAAGAGACC. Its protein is CASSRTEQET. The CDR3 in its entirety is CASSRTEQETQYF.

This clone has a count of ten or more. The CDR3 region is CATSPSGIPQETQYF. Partial CDR3 DNA: TGTGCCACGTCTCCTAGCGGGATCCCCCAAGAGACC. The chain recombines TRBV6-2 or TRBV6-3 with TRBJ2-5; 9 nucleotides align to TRBD2. The CDR3 end falls 3 residues outside the read, so it is completed with the germline J gene. The CDR3 sequence is 15 residues long. Unmatched junction bases numbered 10, after V lost 10 bases and J lost 1 base. Germline lookup yields CDR1 MNHEY and CDR2 SVGEGT.

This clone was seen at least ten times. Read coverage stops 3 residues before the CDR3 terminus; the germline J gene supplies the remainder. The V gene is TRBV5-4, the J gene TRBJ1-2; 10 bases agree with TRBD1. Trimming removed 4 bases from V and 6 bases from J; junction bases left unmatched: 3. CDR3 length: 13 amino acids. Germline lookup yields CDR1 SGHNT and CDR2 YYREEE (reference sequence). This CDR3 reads CASSRGQGDGYTF. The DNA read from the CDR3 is TGTGCCAGCAGCAGAGGACAGGGGGATGGC.

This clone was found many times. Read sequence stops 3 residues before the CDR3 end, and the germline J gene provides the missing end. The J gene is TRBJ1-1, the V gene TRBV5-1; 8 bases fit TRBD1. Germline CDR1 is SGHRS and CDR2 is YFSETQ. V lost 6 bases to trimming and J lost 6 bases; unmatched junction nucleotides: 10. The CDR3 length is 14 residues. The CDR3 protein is CASTRTGQFPEAFF. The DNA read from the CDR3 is TGCGCCAGCACCCGGACAGGGCAGTTCCCTGAA.

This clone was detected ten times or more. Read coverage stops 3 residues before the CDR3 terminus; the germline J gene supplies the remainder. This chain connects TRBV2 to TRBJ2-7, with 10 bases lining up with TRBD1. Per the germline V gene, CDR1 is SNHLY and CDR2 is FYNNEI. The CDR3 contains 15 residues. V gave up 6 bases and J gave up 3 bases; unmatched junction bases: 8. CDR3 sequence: CASRETGGQVYEQYF. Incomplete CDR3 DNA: TGTGCCAGCAGAGAGACAGGGGGCCAAGTCTACGAG.

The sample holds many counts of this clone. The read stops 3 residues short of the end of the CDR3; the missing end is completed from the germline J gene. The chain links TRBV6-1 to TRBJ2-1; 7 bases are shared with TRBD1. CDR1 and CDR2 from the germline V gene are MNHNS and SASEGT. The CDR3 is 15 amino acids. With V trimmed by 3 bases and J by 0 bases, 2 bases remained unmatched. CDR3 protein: CASSEQGVSYNEQFF. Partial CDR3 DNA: TGTGCCAGCAGTGAGCAGGGGGTCTCCTACAATGAG.

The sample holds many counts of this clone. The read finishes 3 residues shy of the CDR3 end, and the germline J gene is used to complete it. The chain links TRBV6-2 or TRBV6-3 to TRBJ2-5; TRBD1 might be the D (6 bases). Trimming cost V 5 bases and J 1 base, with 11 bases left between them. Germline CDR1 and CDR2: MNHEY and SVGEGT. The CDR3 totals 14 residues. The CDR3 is CASSSGQPQETQYF. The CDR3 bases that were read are TGTGCCAGCAGTAGCGGACAGCCCCAAGAGACC.

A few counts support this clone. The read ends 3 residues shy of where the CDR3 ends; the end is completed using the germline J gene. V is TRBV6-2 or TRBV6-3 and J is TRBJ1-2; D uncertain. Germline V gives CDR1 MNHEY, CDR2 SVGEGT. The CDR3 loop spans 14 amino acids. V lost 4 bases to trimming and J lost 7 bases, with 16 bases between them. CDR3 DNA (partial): TGTGCCAGCAGTTCTGTATGGCCCAAAGGTGGC. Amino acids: CASSSVWPKGG. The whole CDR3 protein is CASSSVWPKGGYTF.

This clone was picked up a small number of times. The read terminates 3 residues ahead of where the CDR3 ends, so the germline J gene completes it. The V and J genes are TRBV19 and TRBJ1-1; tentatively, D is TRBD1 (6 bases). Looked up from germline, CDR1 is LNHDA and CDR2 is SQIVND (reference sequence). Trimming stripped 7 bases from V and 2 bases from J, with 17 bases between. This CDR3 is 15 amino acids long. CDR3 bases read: TGTGCCAGTAAAATTACCAGGGACAAAAACACTGAA. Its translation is CASKITRDKNTE. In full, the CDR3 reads CASKITRDKNTEAFF.

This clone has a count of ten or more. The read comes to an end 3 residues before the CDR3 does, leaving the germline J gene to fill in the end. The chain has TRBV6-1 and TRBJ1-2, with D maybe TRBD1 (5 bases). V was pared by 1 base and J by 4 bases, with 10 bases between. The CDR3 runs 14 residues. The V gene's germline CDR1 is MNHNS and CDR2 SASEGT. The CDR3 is CASSEGGVPYGYTF. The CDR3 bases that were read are TGTGCCAGCAGTGAAGGGGGGGTACCCTATGGC.

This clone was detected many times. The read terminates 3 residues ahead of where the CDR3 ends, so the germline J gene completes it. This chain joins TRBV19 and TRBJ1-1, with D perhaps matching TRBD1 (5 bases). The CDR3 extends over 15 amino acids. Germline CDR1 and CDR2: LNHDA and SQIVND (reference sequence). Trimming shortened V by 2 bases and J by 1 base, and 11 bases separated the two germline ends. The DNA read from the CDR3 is TGTGCCAGTAGTATAAATGTCCAGGGGAACACTGAA. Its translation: CASSINVQGNTE. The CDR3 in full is CASSINVQGNTEAFF.

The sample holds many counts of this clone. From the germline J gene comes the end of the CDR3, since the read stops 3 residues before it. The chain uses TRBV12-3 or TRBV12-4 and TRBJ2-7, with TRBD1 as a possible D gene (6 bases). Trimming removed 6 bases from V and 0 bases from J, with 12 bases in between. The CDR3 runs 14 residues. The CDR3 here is CASRPTGSSYEQYF. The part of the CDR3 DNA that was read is TGTGCCAGCAGGCCCACAGGGAGCTCCTACGAG.

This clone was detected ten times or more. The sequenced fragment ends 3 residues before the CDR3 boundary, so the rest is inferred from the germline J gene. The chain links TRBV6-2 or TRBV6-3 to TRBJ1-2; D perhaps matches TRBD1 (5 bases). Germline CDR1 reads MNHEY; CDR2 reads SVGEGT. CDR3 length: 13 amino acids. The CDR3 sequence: CASTQLGRGGYTF. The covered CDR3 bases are TGTGCCAGCACCCAGTTGGGGAGGGGCGGC.

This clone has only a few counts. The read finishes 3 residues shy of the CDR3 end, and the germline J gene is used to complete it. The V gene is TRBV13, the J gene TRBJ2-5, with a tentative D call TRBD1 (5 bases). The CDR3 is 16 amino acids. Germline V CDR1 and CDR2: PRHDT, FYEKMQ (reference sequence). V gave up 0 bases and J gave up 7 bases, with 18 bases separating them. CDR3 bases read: TGTGCCAGCAGCTTAGGGCGACAGACCTACCTGGGGACC. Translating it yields CASSLGRQTYLGT. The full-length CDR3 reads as CASSLGRQTYLGTQYF.

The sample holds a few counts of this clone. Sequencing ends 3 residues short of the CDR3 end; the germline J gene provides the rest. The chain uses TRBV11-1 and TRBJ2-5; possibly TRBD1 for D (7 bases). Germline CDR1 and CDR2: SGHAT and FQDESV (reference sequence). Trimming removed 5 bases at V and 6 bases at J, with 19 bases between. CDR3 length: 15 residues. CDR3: CASSPRTGGLKTQYF. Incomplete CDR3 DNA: TGTGCCAGCAGCCCCCGGACAGGAGGACTAAAGACC.

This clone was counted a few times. The CDR3 protein is CASSLVPGSTSPLHF. The CDR3 bases that were read are TGCGCCAGCAGCTTGGTCCCGGGGTCAACTTCACCC. The chain carries TRBV5-1 and TRBJ1-6; no reliable D call. The sequence runs out 3 residues before the end of the CDR3; the remainder is reconstructed from the germline J gene. The CDR3 is 15 amino acids. V was clipped by 0 bases and J by 9 bases, with 13 bases between them. Germline V CDR1 and CDR2: SGHRS, YFSETQ.

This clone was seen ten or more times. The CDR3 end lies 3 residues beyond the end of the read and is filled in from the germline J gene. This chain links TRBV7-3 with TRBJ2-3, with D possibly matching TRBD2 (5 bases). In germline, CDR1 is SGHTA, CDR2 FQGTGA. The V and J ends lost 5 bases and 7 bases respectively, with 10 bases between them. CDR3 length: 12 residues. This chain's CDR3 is CASSPGLHTQYF. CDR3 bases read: TGTGCCAGCAGCCCCGGACTTCATACG.

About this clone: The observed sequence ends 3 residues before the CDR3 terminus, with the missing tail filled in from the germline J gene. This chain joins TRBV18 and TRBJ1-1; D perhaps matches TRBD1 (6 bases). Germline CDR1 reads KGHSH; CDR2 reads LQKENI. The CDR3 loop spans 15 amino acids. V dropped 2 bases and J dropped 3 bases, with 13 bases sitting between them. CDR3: CASSPSEGGDTEAFF. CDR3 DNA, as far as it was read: TGTGCCAGCTCACCAAGTGAAGGGGGGGACACTGAA.

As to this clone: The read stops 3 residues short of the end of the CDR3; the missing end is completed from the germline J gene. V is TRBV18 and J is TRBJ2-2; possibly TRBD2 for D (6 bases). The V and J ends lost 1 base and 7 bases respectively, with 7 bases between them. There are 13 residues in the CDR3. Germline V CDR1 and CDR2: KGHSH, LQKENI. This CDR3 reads CASSPRGDGELFF. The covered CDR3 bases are TGTGCCAGCTCACCACGGGGGGACGGGGAG.

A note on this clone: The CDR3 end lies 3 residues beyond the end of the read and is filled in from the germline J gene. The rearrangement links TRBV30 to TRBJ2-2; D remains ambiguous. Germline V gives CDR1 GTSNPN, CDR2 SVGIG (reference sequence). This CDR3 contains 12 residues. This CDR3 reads CAWGGTNEKLFF. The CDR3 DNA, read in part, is TGTGCCTGGGGTGGCACTAATGAAAAG.

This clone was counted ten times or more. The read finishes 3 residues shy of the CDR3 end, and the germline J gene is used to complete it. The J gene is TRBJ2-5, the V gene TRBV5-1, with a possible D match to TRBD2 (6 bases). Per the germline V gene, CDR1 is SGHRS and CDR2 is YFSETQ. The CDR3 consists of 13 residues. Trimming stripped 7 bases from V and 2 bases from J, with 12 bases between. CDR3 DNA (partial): TGCGCCAGCTGCCGGGACTTACAAGAGACC. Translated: CASCRDLQET. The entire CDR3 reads CASCRDLQETQYF. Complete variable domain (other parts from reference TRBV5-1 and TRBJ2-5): KAGVTQTPRYLIKTRGQQVTLSCSPISGHRSVSWYQQTPGQGLQFLFEYFSETQRNKGNFPGRFSGRQFSNSRSEMNVSTLELGDSALYLCASCRDLQETQYFGPGTRLLVL.

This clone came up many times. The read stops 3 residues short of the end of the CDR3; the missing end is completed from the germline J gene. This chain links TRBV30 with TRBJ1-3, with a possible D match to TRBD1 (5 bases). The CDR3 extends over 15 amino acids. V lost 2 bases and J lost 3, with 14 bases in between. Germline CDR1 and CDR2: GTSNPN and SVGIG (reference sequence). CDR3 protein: CAWSIPGGGGNTIYF. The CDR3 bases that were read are TGTGCCTGGAGTATCCCGGGGGGAGGTGGAAACACC.

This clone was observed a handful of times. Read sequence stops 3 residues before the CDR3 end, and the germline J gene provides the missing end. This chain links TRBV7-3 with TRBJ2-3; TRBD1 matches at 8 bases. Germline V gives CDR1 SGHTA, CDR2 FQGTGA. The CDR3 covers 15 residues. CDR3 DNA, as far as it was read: TGTGCCAGCAGCACCACCTCGGACAGGGCCGCGACG. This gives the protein CASSTTSDRAAT. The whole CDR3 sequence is CASSTTSDRAATQYF.

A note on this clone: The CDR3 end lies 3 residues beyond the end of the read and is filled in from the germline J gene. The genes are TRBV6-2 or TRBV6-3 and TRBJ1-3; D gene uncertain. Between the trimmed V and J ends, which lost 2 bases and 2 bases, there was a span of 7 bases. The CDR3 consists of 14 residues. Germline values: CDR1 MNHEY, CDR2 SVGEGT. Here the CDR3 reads CASSYHRAGNTIYF. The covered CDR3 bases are TGTGCCAGCAGTTACCACAGAGCTGGAAACACC.

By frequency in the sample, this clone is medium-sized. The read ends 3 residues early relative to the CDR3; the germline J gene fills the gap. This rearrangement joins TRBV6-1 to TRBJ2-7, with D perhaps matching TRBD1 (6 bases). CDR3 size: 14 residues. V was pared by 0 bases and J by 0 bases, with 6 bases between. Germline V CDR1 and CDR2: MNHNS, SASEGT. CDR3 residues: CASSEADSSYEQYF. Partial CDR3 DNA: TGTGCCAGCAGTGAAGCGGACAGCTCCTACGAG.

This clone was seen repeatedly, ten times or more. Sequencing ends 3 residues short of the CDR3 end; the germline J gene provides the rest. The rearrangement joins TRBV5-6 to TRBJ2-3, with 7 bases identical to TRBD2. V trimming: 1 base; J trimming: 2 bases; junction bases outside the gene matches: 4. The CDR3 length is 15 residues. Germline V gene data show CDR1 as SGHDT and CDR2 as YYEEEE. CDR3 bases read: TGTGCCAGCAGCTTGTGGGGGGGTTTCACAGATACG. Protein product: CASSLWGGFTDT. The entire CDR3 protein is CASSLWGGFTDTQYF.

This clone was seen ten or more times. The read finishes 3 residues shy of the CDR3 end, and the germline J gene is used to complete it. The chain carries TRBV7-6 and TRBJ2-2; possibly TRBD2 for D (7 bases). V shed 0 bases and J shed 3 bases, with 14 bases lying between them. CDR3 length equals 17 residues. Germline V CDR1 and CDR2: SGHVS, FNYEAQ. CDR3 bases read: TGTGCCAGCAGCTTAGCGCTGGGGGGGCGCGACACCGGGGAG. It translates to CASSLALGGRDTGE. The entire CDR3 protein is CASSLALGGRDTGELFF.

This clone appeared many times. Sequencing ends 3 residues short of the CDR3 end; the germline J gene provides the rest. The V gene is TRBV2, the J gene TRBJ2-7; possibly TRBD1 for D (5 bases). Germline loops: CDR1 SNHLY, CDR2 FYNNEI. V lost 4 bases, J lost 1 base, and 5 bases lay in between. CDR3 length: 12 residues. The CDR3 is CASSGQSYEQYF. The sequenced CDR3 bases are TGTGCCAGCAGTGGACAGTCCTACGAG.

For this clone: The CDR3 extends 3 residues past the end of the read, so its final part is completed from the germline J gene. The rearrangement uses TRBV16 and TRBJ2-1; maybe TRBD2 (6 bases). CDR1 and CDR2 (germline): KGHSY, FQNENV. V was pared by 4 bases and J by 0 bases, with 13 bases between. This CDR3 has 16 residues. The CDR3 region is CASSPTSSSSYNEQFF. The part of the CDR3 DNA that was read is TGTGCCAGCAGCCCCACTAGCTCCAGCTCCTACAATGAG.